This entry lists 31 T cell receptor beta chains sequenced from one sample in a study of T-cell reconstitution after alpha-beta-depleted transplantation in children. Unique molecular identifiers were used in preparing the TCRbeta library. TCRdb analysed the PCR reads with MiXCR anew, one entry per CDR3 protein. The sample has some 550,000 distinct CDR3 sequences, roughly 18% seen once. The sample in question was PBMCs from the stem cell graft donor, obtained from the stem cell graft. These receptors originate from a human donor who donated a stem cell graft to a child with acute lymphoblastic leukemia.

This clonotype has a handful of counts. The chain employs TRBV19 and TRBJ2-7, with 7 positions matching TRBD1. CDR3 length: 15 amino acids. V trimming: 1 base; J trimming: 0 bases; junction bases outside the gene matches: 3. Germline V gene lookup returns CDR1 LNHDA and CDR2 SQIVND (reference sequence). CDR3 nucleotides: TGTGCCAGTAGTATAGGGACAGGCCTCTCCTACGAGCAGTACTTC. Its translation: CASSIGTGLSYEQYF. The variable domain in full, with the rest retrieved from reference TRBV19 and TRBJ2-7, is DGGITQSPKYLFRKEGQNVTLSCEQNLNHDAMYWYRQDPGQGLRLIYYSQIVNDFQKGDIAEGYSVSREKKESFPLTVTSAQKNPTAFYLCASSIGTGLSYEQYFGPGTRLTVT.

This clonotype turned up a few times. In DNA form, the CDR3 reads TGTGCCAGCAGCCAACGGCGTGTAGGAAACTACGAGCAGTACTTC. The encoded protein is CASSQRRVGNYEQYF. The V and J genes are TRBV3-1 and TRBJ2-7; D is uncertain. This CDR3 has 15 residues. Trimming removed 2 bases at V and 3 bases at J, with 14 bases between. Germline V CDR1 and CDR2: LGHDT, YNNKEL (reference sequence).

This clonotype was counted only a few times. The gene calls are TRBV27 and TRBJ1-2; 7 nucleotides line up with TRBD1. The CDR3 totals 15 residues. J lost 1 base, V lost 6 bases, and 8 bases had no gene match. CDR1 and CDR2 (germline): MNHEY, SMNVEV (reference sequence). The CDR3 DNA reads TGTGCCAGCAGCCCCGGGACAGCAATTAACTATGGCTACACCTTC. This translates into CASSPGTAINYGYTF.

This clonotype was counted only a few times. This rearrangement joins TRBV4-2 to TRBJ2-1, with a possible D match to TRBD2 (6 bases). The CDR3 spans 14 residues. Trimming shortened V by 5 bases and J by 7 bases, and 15 bases separated the two germline ends. CDR1 and CDR2 from the germline V gene are LGHNA and YNFKEQ. As DNA, the CDR3 is TGTGCCAGCAGCGACGCTCTAGCGCGAAATGAGCAGTTCTTC. As protein: CASSDALARNEQFF.

This clonotype has a handful of counts. The V and J genes are TRBV7-3 and TRBJ2-3; the D is unclear. The CDR3 contains 11 residues. Germline loops: CDR1 SGHTA, CDR2 FQGTGA. Trimming took 5 bases from V and 6 from J, leaving 6 bases between them. The CDR3 sequence: CASSPYDTQYF. The CDR3 DNA is TGTGCCAGCAGCCCCTACGATACGCAGTATTTT.

This clonotype was observed a few times. V is TRBV5-1 and J is TRBJ2-2; D is undetermined. CDR1 SGHRS and CDR2 YFSETQ come from the germline V gene. Trimming pared 0 bases from V and 7 bases from J, leaving 16 bases between. The CDR3 consists of 16 residues. CDR3 nucleotides: TGCGCCAGCAGCTTGGTCGGGCTTAGAGACGACGGGGAGCTGTTTTTT. Translating it yields CASSLVGLRDDGELFF.

This clonotype was counted only a few times. V is TRBV29-1 and J is TRBJ2-7, with 8 bases identical to TRBD1. The CDR3 has 13 amino acids. Losses at the gene ends were 4 bases for V and 3 bases for J; bases not matched to a gene: 5. Germline CDR1 and CDR2: SQVTM and ANQGSEA. The CDR3 DNA is TGCAGCGTTGCTAGACAGGGGATCTACGAGCAGTACTTC. Protein sequence: CSVARQGIYEQYF.

The chain is built from TRBV20-1 and TRBJ2-7; D ambiguous. The V and J ends lost 3 bases and 3 bases respectively, with 12 bases between them. Germline loops: CDR1 DFQATT, CDR2 SNEGSKA (reference sequence). The CDR3 contains 13 residues. The CDR3 here is CSARYGNSYEQYF. The DNA for the CDR3 is TGCAGTGCTAGGTATGGGAACAGCTACGAGCAGTACTTC.

The CDR3 loop is CASSRREASGYTF. Here the CDR3 DNA reads TGTGCCAGTAGTAGAAGGGAGGCGAGCGGCTACACCTTC. The chain recombines TRBV19 with TRBJ1-2; no clear D gene. This CDR3 region has 13 residues. The V and J ends lost 4 bases and 8 bases respectively, with 14 bases between them. Germline lookup yields CDR1 LNHDA and CDR2 SQIVND (reference sequence).

The chain couples TRBV20-1 to TRBJ1-1; D unresolved. CDR3 length: 15 residues. V was cut by 1 base and J by 0 bases, with 12 bases left in between. CDR1 is DFQATT, CDR2 SNEGSKA, per germline (reference sequence). The CDR3 DNA follows: TGCAGTGCTAGAGCGACGAGCCCTGTGAACACTGAAGCTTTCTTT. Its protein is CSARATSPVNTEAFF.

This clonotype has more than one count but fewer than ten. This chain joins TRBV7-3 and TRBJ2-7; 7 nucleotides line up with TRBD2. Per the germline V gene, CDR1 is SGHTA and CDR2 is FQGTGA. The V gene end was trimmed by 3 bases and the J gene end by 3 bases; junction bases not matched to a gene: 5. There are 14 residues in the CDR3. CDR3 DNA sequence: TGTGCCAGCAGCTTTGGTTCTAGCGGCTACGAGCAGTACTTC. Protein product: CASSFGSSGYEQYF.

This chain uses TRBV18 with TRBJ2-3, with D possibly matching TRBD1 (6 bases). The CDR3 has 16 residues. The ends were cut back, 1 base at V and 6 bases at J, with 17 bases in the middle. Germline CDR1 and CDR2: KGHSH and LQKENI. The CDR3 DNA is TGTGCCAGCTCACCACGGGACATCGACGTTTCCGATACGCAGTATTTT. This gives the protein CASSPRDIDVSDTQYF.

This clonotype was seen a handful of times. This chain connects TRBV19 to TRBJ2-7, with 9 bases aligning to TRBD1. Germline CDR1 LNHDA, CDR2 SQIVND (reference sequence). This CDR3 comprises 13 residues. The V segment lost 5 bases and the J segment 11 bases; nucleotides outside the gene matches: 10. The DNA of the CDR3 is TGTGCCAGTAGTCCGGGACAGGGTCTCGCGGAGTACTTC. Amino acids: CASSPGQGLAEYF.

The chain combines TRBV5-5 with TRBJ2-5; D gene unclear. This CDR3 has 14 amino acids. From germline, CDR1 is SGHKS and CDR2 YYEKEE (reference sequence). V dropped 4 bases and J dropped 0 bases, with 10 bases sitting between them. The CDR3 here is CASSPWRNQETQYF. CDR3 DNA: TGTGCCAGCAGCCCATGGCGGAACCAAGAGACCCAGTACTTC.

The chain's CDR3 is CASSPREGNTIYF. The CDR3 DNA follows: TGTGCCAGCTCACCACGGGAAGGAAACACCATATATTTT. The chain combines TRBV18 with TRBJ1-3; no definite D call. Per germline, CDR1 KGHSH and CDR2 LQKENI. Trimming pared 1 base from V and 4 bases from J, leaving 5 bases between. The CDR3 consists of 13 residues.

The chain uses TRBV27 and TRBJ2-5, with 11 bases fitting TRBD2. This CDR3 has 17 amino acids. V trimming: 1 base; J trimming: 5 bases; junction bases outside the gene matches: 9. Germline V lookup: CDR1 MNHEY, CDR2 SMNVEV (reference sequence). CDR3 nucleotide sequence: TGTGCCAGCAGTTTATGGCCTAGCGGGGGGAATTTCGAGACCCAGTACTTC. Protein sequence: CASSLWPSGGNFETQYF.

As for this clonotype: Its ends do not fully match the called genes, so a read error is possible. V and J are TRBV20-1 and TRBJ2-7, with 15 bases aligning to TRBD2. CDR1 is DFQATT, CDR2 SNEGSKA, per germline (reference sequence). The CDR3 covers 15 residues. The CDR3 sequence: CSAREWTSGRDEQYF. Here the CDR3 DNA reads TGCAGTGCCAGAGAGTGGACTAGCGGGAGGGACGAGCAGTACTTC.

V and J are TRBV4-1 and TRBJ2-1; D gene unclear. This CDR3 has 15 amino acids. Germline V gives CDR1 MGHRA, CDR2 YSYEKL. V was cut by 0 bases and J by 4 bases, with 10 bases left in between. The CDR3 nucleotides are TGCGCCAGCAGCCAAGAGATCGGCCCATACAATGAGCAGTTCTTC. Its protein is CASSQEIGPYNEQFF.

A note on this clonotype: Just one base apart from a much larger clone, this may be a read error. The V call is TRBV4-2, the J call TRBJ1-3; D remains unclear. Trimming left V 1 base short and J 0 bases short, with 10 bases between. The CDR3 spans 16 residues. Germline assignment: CDR1 LGHNA and CDR2 YNFKEQ. CDR3 residues: CASSQAAAFSGNTIYF. CDR3 in DNA: TGTGCCAGCAGCCAAGCAGCGGCATTCTCTGGAAACACCATATATTTT.

The sample holds many counts of this clonotype. The chain uses TRBV5-4 and TRBJ1-4; possibly TRBD1 for D (5 bases). Germline V lookup: CDR1 SGHNT, CDR2 YYREEE (reference sequence). The CDR3 has 19 amino acids. Trimming cost V 0 bases and J 5 bases, with 23 bases left between them. CDR3 DNA: TGTGCCAGCAGCTTGGCTGGGACGGCAGGGCCAGGAATGAATGAAAAACTGTTTTTT. Translation: CASSLAGTAGPGMNEKLFF.

The table lists this clonotype with a few counts. This chain uses TRBV29-1 with TRBJ2-5; D may correspond to TRBD1 or TRBD2 (5 bases each). The V and J ends lost 6 bases and 3 bases respectively, with 11 bases between them. This CDR3 region has 12 residues. Germline assignment: CDR1 SQVTM and CDR2 ANQGSEA. The CDR3 sequence: CSVGVFEETQYF. The CDR3 nucleotides are TGCAGCGTGGGGGTATTTGAAGAGACCCAGTACTTC.

The table lists this clonotype with a few counts. The J gene is TRBJ2-1, the V gene TRBV25-1; 12 nucleotides agree with TRBD2. The ends lost 5 bases at V and 6 bases at J; junction bases unmatched: 8. The germline gives CDR1 MGHDK, CDR2 SYGVNS. This CDR3 spans 16 amino acids. The CDR3 is CASSIPGLAGTNEQFF. CDR3 nucleotide sequence: TGTGCCAGCAGTATACCGGGACTAGCGGGCACCAATGAGCAGTTCTTC. The whole variable domain, remainder taken from reference TRBV25-1 and TRBJ2-1, is EADIYQTPRYLVIGTGKKITLECSQTMGHDKMYWYQQDPGMELHLIHYSYGVNSTEKGDLSSESTVSRIRTEHFPLTLESARPSHTSQYLCASSIPGLAGTNEQFFGPGTRLTVL.

CDR3 nucleotides: TGTGCCAGCTCACTAAAGGACCATCAGCCCCAGCATTTT. Its protein product is CASSLKDHQPQHF. J is TRBJ1-5 and V is TRBV18, with no clear D. The CDR3 has 13 amino acids. Deletions cut 4 bases from V and 5 bases from J, with 9 bases between. Germline CDR1 is KGHSH and CDR2 is LQKENI.

This clonotype was observed many times. The J gene is TRBJ2-1, the V gene TRBV10-3, with D possibly being TRBD2 (5 bases). The CDR3 is 16 residues long. Trimming left V 4 bases short and J 8 bases short, with 21 bases between. In germline, CDR1 is ENHRY, CDR2 SYGVKD. The CDR3: CAISGAGRRGIDEQFF. The CDR3 region has the DNA TGTGCCATCAGTGGGGCGGGTAGACGGGGTATCGATGAGCAGTTCTTC.

A few counts support this clonotype. V usage is TRBV12-3 or TRBV12-4 and J usage is TRBJ2-1; TRBD1 or TRBD2 may be the D gene (6 bases each). Trimming removed 3 bases from V and 9 bases from J, with 15 bases in between. CDR3 size: 14 residues. The CDR3 bases are TGTGCCAGCAGTTTCTCTTCCGGGGGCAGTGAGCAGTTCTTC. As protein: CASSFSSGGSEQFF.

The genes are TRBV7-9 and TRBJ2-1, with no clear D. V was clipped by 8 bases and J by 0 bases, with 11 bases between them. The CDR3 runs to 14 residues. Per the germline V gene, CDR1 is SEHNR and CDR2 is FQNEAQ (reference sequence). CDR3 loop: CASRPPNSYNEQFF. As DNA, the CDR3 is TGTGCCAGCCGGCCCCCTAACTCCTACAATGAGCAGTTCTTC.

This chain joins TRBV3-1 and TRBJ2-5; 7 bases line up with TRBD1. This CDR3 spans 19 amino acids. V shed 4 bases, J shed 2 bases, and the junction held 19 bases outside the gene matches. Germline CDR1 LGHDT, CDR2 YNNKEL (reference sequence). The CDR3 DNA is TGTGCCAGCAGCCCAGGCATGTCAGGGGGACCAGAATTTCAAGAGACCCAGTACTTC. Protein sequence: CASSPGMSGGPEFQETQYF.

The chain combines TRBV9 with TRBJ2-3, with 8 bases matching TRBD1. Germline V gives CDR1 SGDLS, CDR2 YYNGEE. The V and J ends lost 5 bases and 4 bases, in that order; junction bases with no gene match: 3. This CDR3 is built from 13 residues. The CDR3 sequence: CASSNRGADTQYF. CDR3 in DNA: TGTGCCAGCAGTAACAGGGGGGCAGATACGCAGTATTTT.

A word on this clonotype: Germline and junction disagree at one end, which may indicate a read error. The chain links TRBV3-1 to TRBJ2-1, with 11 bases that match TRBD2. Germline V gives CDR1 LGHDT, CDR2 YNNKEL (reference sequence). The CDR3 consists of 16 residues. Here the CDR3 reads CVSSLLAGAGYNEQFF. For the CDR3, the DNA is TGTGTCAGCAGCCTACTAGCGGGAGCTGGCTACAATGAGCAGTTCTTC.

This chain links TRBV7-6 with TRBJ2-6; no firm D call. CDR1 and CDR2 (germline): SGHVS, FNYEAQ. Trimming left V 5 bases short and J 0 bases short, with 8 bases between. The CDR3 is 15 residues long. The CDR3: CASSPLISGANVLTF. CDR3 nucleotide sequence: TGTGCCAGCAGCCCCTTGATCTCTGGGGCCAACGTCCTGACTTTC.

This rearrangement joins TRBV30 to TRBJ2-5; the D gene is possibly TRBD2 (6 bases). The V end lost 0 bases, the J end lost 1 base, and 15 bases lay between the germline ends. This CDR3 has 16 amino acids. Germline V gene lookup returns CDR1 GTSNPN and CDR2 SVGIG (reference sequence). DNA of the CDR3: TGTGCCTGGAGTGTCGGCGCTAGCGTTTCCCAAGAGACCCAGTACTTC. Translation gives CAWSVGASVSQETQYF. Full variable domain (remainder filled in from reference TRBV30 and TRBJ2-5): SQTIHQWPATLVQPVGSPLSLECTVEGTSNPNLYWYRQAAGRGLQLLFYSVGIGQISSEVPQNLSASRPQDRQFILSSKKLLLSDSGFYLCAWSVGASVSQETQYFGPGTRLLVL.